This TCR beta chain is from a study of CD8 T cells in Susac syndrome. Study-wide findings and caveats: That the number of individuals in its TCR sequencing and HLA analysis was relatively small was acknowledged by the study.

The CDR3 totals 14 residues. Trimming removed 6 bases from V and 11 bases from J, with 22 bases in between. Germline CDR1 is SEHNR and CDR2 is FQNEAQ (reference sequence). Random hexamers served to reverse transcribe roughly 0.5 to 1 ug RNA. The TCR beta CDR3 was amplified by immunoSEQ multiplex PCR across 54 Vbeta, 13 Jbeta. TCRdb re-called the immunoSEQ multiplex PCR reads with MiXCR, one entry per CDR3 protein. The sample has fewer than 250,000 distinct CDR3 sequences; about 94% are singletons. Sequencing targeted TCR beta in T cells from blood (CD8+ and CD4+). A note on this clonotype: Its target is not known.

This rearrangement joins TRBV7-9 to TRBJ1-1, with a possible D match to TRBD1 (6 bases). The clonotype comes from a human donor in good health. Input material: CD4+ T cells from PBMCs. This CDR3 is CASSHTPQGRLAFF. CDR3 bases: TGTGCCAGCAGTCATACACCACAGGGACGATTGGCTTTCTTT.